The 29 T cell receptor beta chains below come from one sample, sequenced in a study of cytomegalovirus exposure and HLA in healthy donors. A multiplex PCR was run with 60 Vbeta primers and 13 Jbeta primers. Assay used: immunoSEQ multiplex PCR; TCRdb lists only in-frame clones, some missing. The sample contains under 300,000 clones, 70% to 90% of which appear only once. The sample was PBMCs. The receptors stem from a woman in her fifties or sixties in good health and CMV-seropositive.

The chain links TRBV7-9 to TRBJ2-5; D possibly corresponds to TRBD2 (6 bases). This CDR3 comprises 15 residues. In germline, CDR1 is SEHNR, CDR2 FQNEAQ (reference sequence). V was pared by 4 bases and J by 2 bases, with 14 bases between. DNA for the CDR3: TGTGCCAGCAGCTCTCGGGGACTTCCTCAAGAGACCCAGTACTTC. Its translation: CASSSRGLPQETQYF.

The V call is TRBV7-9, the J call TRBJ1-1; D is uncertain. The CDR3 has 15 residues. Germline loops: CDR1 SEHNR, CDR2 FQNEAQ (reference sequence). Trimming pared 5 bases from V and 4 bases from J, leaving 17 bases between. In nucleotides, the CDR3 is TGTGCCAGCAGCCCCGGCTCCCGGGTTTCCACTGAAGCTTTCTTT. It specifies CASSPGSRVSTEAFF.

The chain carries TRBV29-1 and TRBJ1-3, with 11 bases aligning to TRBD1. The V gene end was trimmed by 7 bases and the J gene end by 4 bases; junction bases not matched to a gene: 6. The CDR3 is 14 amino acids. The germline V gene has CDR1 SQVTM and CDR2 ANQGSEA. The CDR3 DNA sequence: TGCAGCGCCCGGACAGGGGGCGCAGGAAACACCATATATTTT. It specifies CSARTGGAGNTIYF.

The chain carries TRBV28 and TRBJ2-5; TRBD2 matches at 14 bases. V lost 6 bases to trimming and J lost 3 bases; unmatched junction nucleotides: 6. The CDR3 sequence is 16 residues long. Germline lookup yields CDR1 MDHEN and CDR2 SYDVKM. The CDR3 here is CASRPRLAGGKETQYF. The DNA of the CDR3 is TGTGCCAGCAGGCCCCGACTAGCGGGAGGGAAAGAGACCCAGTACTTC. Full variable domain (missing parts from reference TRBV28 and TRBJ2-5): DVKVTQSSRYLVKRTGEKVFLECVQDMDHENMFWYRQDPGLGLRLIYFSYDVKMKEKGDIPEGYSVSREKKERFSLILESASTNQTSMYLCASRPRLAGGKETQYFGPGTRLLVL.

This clone was detected a few times. The chain combines TRBV7-3 with TRBJ2-2, with a possible D match to TRBD2 (5 bases). V was clipped by 1 base and J by 7 bases, with 16 bases between them. Germline CDR1 reads SGHTA; CDR2 reads FQGTGA. The CDR3 consists of 16 residues. CDR3 sequence (DNA): TGTGCCAGCAGCTTAAATCCCACTAGGAGTGGCGGGGAGCTGTTTTTT. Encoded protein: CASSLNPTRSGGELFF.

The genes are TRBV5-1 and TRBJ2-7, with TRBD1 matching over 9 bases. The germline V gene has CDR1 SGHRS and CDR2 YFSETQ. This CDR3 is built from 14 residues. J was trimmed by 1 base and V by 4 bases; bases with no gene match: 3. CDR3 sequence: CASSGTGTSYEQYF. CDR3 DNA sequence: TGCGCCAGCAGCGGGACAGGGACGTCCTACGAGCAGTACTTC.

In nucleotides, the CDR3 is TGTGCCAGCAGTTCCCCGGGACAGGGGGTATTTGGCTACACCTTC. The encoded protein is CASSSPGQGVFGYTF. The chain has TRBV27 and TRBJ1-2; 11 positions match TRBD1. Trimming removed 4 bases from V and 7 bases from J; junction bases left unmatched: 8. The CDR3 loop spans 15 amino acids. Germline values: CDR1 MNHEY, CDR2 SMNVEV (reference sequence).

The V gene is TRBV5-1, the J gene TRBJ2-3; 9 positions agree with TRBD1. The germline gives CDR1 SGHRS, CDR2 YFSETQ. The CDR3 sequence is 15 residues long. J lost 2 bases, V lost 4 bases, and 5 bases had no gene match. CDR3 bases: TGCGCCAGCAGCCTACAGGGGGCATACACAGATACGCAGTATTTT. Translated: CASSLQGAYTDTQYF.

This chain links TRBV2 with TRBJ1-1; D uncertain. Germline CDR1 SNHLY, CDR2 FYNNEI. This CDR3 is built from 12 residues. The V gene lost 4 bases and the J gene lost 10 bases, with 13 bases spanning the gap. CDR3 amino acids: CASSGGGRVAFF. Written as DNA, the CDR3 is TGTGCCAGCAGTGGAGGAGGGAGGGTAGCTTTCTTT.

V is TRBV28 and J is TRBJ2-3; 9 positions match TRBD2. Germline trimming cut 9 bases from V and 3 bases from J; bases unmatched to any gene: 4. The CDR3 spans 13 residues. Germline V gives CDR1 MDHEN, CDR2 SYDVKM. The CDR3 DNA sequence: TGTGCCAGGAGACTAGCGGATACAGATACGCAGTATTTT. Translating it yields CARRLADTDTQYF.

The V call is TRBV7-9, the J call TRBJ2-5; TRBD1 aligns across 8 bases. The J call is doubtful: the DNA matches TRBJ2-7 better. Germline CDR1 SEHNR, CDR2 FQNEAQ (reference sequence). The CDR3 runs to 15 residues. In DNA, the CDR3 is TGTGCCAGCAGCTCAAGCAGGGGGCAGTCCTACGAGCAGTACTTC. This codes for CASSSSRGQSYEQYF.

V usage is TRBV5-1 and J usage is TRBJ1-6; 8 nucleotides agree with TRBD1. V lost 0 bases and J lost 10; bases outside the gene matches: 6. The CDR3 length is 15 residues. The V gene's germline CDR1 is SGHRS and CDR2 YFSETQ. CDR3 sequence: CASSLAPGQGSPLHF. CDR3 DNA sequence: TGCGCCAGCAGCTTGGCCCCAGGACAGGGCTCACCCCTCCACTTT.

The chain carries TRBV6-6 and TRBJ1-2, with no clear D. CDR3 size: 12 residues. Germline CDR1 reads MNHNY; CDR2 reads SVGAGI (reference sequence). Between the trimmed V and J ends, which lost 6 bases and 6 bases, there was a span of 11 bases. CDR3: CASSYVGDGYTF. Written as DNA, the CDR3 is TGTGCCAGCAGCTACGTCGGAGATGGCTACACCTTC.

This clone was counted only a few times. J is TRBJ1-2 and V is TRBV28, with D possibly TRBD1 on 6 matching bases. The CDR3 is made up of 15 amino acids. V was trimmed by 5 bases and J by 0 bases, leaving 13 bases between them. CDR1 and CDR2 (germline): MDHEN, SYDVKM. CDR3 in amino acids: CASSTTGSANYGYTF. CDR3 coding DNA: TGTGCCAGCAGTACTACAGGGTCAGCTAACTATGGCTACACCTTC.

This sequence joins TRBV6-5 and TRBJ2-2; maybe TRBD1 (5 bases). The CDR3 consists of 13 residues. Germline V lookup: CDR1 MNHEY, CDR2 SVGAGI. V was clipped by 2 bases and J by 5 bases, with 6 bases between them. The DNA for the CDR3 is TGTGCCAGCAGTTACAGGGGAACCGGGGAGCTGTTTTTT. It translates to CASSYRGTGELFF.

J is TRBJ2-1 and V is TRBV11-3; 12 bases map to TRBD2. The germline gives CDR1 SGHNT, CDR2 YENEEA. The CDR3 runs to 14 residues. Losses at the gene ends were 5 bases for V and 6 bases for J; bases not matched to a gene: 2. DNA for the CDR3: TGTGCCAGCAGCACGGGACTAGCGGGCAATGAGCAGTTCTTC. Its protein is CASSTGLAGNEQFF.

To note about this clone: Other nucleotide sequences from this sample produce the same CDR3. V gene TRBV9 combines with J gene TRBJ2-1; the match to TRBD2 covers 9 bases. This CDR3 has 14 residues. The V gene's germline CDR1 is SGDLS and CDR2 YYNGEE. Unmatched junction bases numbered 4, after V lost 2 bases and J lost 7 bases. This chain's CDR3 is CASSVSGRGNEQFF. CDR3 coding DNA: TGTGCCAGCAGCGTTAGCGGGAGAGGGAATGAGCAGTTCTTC.

The chain recombines TRBV21-1 with TRBJ2-3; the listed D gene, TRBD2, was not tested against the DNA. TRBV21-1 is a pseudogene segment. The CDR3 consists of 16 residues. For the CDR3, the DNA is TGTGCCAGCAGCGTGGGGACTAGCGGTAGCACAGATACGCAGTATTTT. Protein: CASSVGTSGSTDTQYF.

The CDR3 DNA sequence: TGTGCCAGTAGTATACCGGGGTCCTCTGGAAACACCATATATTTT. Translation: CASSIPGSSGNTIYF. The V and J genes are TRBV19 and TRBJ1-3; D is ambiguous. The CDR3 covers 15 residues. CDR1 is LNHDA and CDR2 is SQIVND in the germline V gene (reference sequence). Trimming stripped 2 bases from V and 0 bases from J, with 8 bases between. Full variable domain (missing parts from reference TRBV19 and TRBJ1-3): DGGITQSPKYLFRKEGQNVTLSCEQNLNHDAMYWYRQDPGQGLRLIYYSQIVNDFQKGDIAEGYSVSREKKESFPLTVTSAQKNPTAFYLCASSIPGSSGNTIYFGEGSWLTVV.

The chain combines TRBV7-2 with TRBJ2-4; the match to TRBD2 covers 10 bases. V was clipped by 5 bases and J by 8 bases; unmatched bases: 15. CDR1 SGHTA and CDR2 FQGNSA come from the germline V gene. The CDR3 covers 17 residues. The CDR3 DNA reads TGTGCCAGCAGCCCTAGGAGGACTAGCGGCCCTGGGCACATTCAGTACTTC. As protein: CASSPRRTSGPGHIQYF.

The chain has TRBV7-7 and TRBJ2-7; tentative D call: TRBD2 (6 bases). V was cut by 1 base and J by 5 bases, with 15 bases left in between. This CDR3 spans 15 amino acids. CDR1 is SSHAT, CDR2 FNYEAQ, per germline (reference sequence). Here the CDR3 reads CASSLGRSREDEQYF. CDR3 sequence (DNA): TGTGCCAGCAGCTTAGGGCGGAGCAGGGAGGACGAGCAGTACTTC.

This chain uses TRBV7-9 with TRBJ1-4; perhaps TRBD1 as D (6 bases). Per the germline V gene, CDR1 is SEHNR and CDR2 is FQNEAQ (reference sequence). V was cut by 5 bases and J by 0 bases, with 7 bases left in between. The CDR3 totals 14 residues. The CDR3 loop reads CASSPGATNEKLFF. In DNA, the CDR3 is TGTGCCAGCAGCCCAGGGGCAACTAATGAAAAACTGTTTTTT.

The V gene is TRBV23-1, the J gene TRBJ2-1; D perhaps matches TRBD2 (5 bases). TRBV23-1 is labeled an ORF, and its function is uncertain. The CDR3 is 13 residues long. The V end was cut by 0 bases, the J end by 11 bases, with 11 bases between. The CDR3 is CASSQSCGCQQFF. The DNA for the CDR3 is TGCGCCAGCAGTCAATCATGCGGGTGCCAGCAGTTCTTC.

The V call is TRBV14, the J call TRBJ2-2; the D gene is possibly TRBD1 (5 bases). This CDR3 is built from 13 residues. V gave up 4 bases and J gave up 7 bases, with 10 bases separating them. Germline CDR1 reads SGHDN; CDR2 reads FVKESK. This CDR3 reads CASSPRQSGELFF. In DNA form, the CDR3 reads TGTGCCAGCAGCCCGAGACAGAGCGGGGAGCTGTTTTTT. The full variable domain, in which reference TRBV14 and TRBJ2-2 provide the parts outside the CDR3, is EAGVTQFPSHSVIEKGQTVTLRCDPISGHDNLYWYRRVMGKEIKFLLHFVKESKQDESGMPNNRFLAERTGGTYSTLKVQPAELEDSGVYFCASSPRQSGELFFGEGSRLTVL.

The V call is TRBV4-1, the J call TRBJ2-3; 10 bases are shared with TRBD2. V was pared by 1 base and J by 2 bases, with 6 bases of the junction left unmatched. This CDR3 is 17 amino acids long. Germline CDR1 MGHRA, CDR2 YSYEKL. As DNA, the CDR3 is TGCGCCAGCAGCCAAGGTGTAGCGGGAGGATTCACAGATACGCAGTATTTT. Protein sequence: CASSQGVAGGFTDTQYF.

The CDR3 DNA is TGTGCCAGCAGTTCTACAGATACGCAGTATTTT. Translated, it gives CASSSTDTQYF. The V call is TRBV27, the J call TRBJ2-3; D call uncertain. This CDR3 has 11 amino acids. Trimming cost V 4 bases and J 3 bases, with 2 bases left between them. Germline CDR1 reads MNHEY; CDR2 reads SMNVEV (reference sequence).

V gene TRBV6-4 combines with J gene TRBJ2-3, with a possible D match to TRBD2 (5 bases). This CDR3 is 14 amino acids long. Looked up from germline, CDR1 is MRHNA and CDR2 is SNTAGT. The ends were cut back, 5 bases at V and 3 bases at J, with 12 bases in the middle. The CDR3 here is CASSPVPGTDTQYF. The CDR3 region has the DNA TGTGCCAGCAGTCCCGTACCGGGGACAGATACGCAGTATTTT.

This rearrangement joins TRBV7-3 to TRBJ2-2; 9 bases map to TRBD2. V shed 3 bases, J shed 2 bases, and the junction held 4 bases outside the gene matches. Germline V CDR1 and CDR2: SGHTA, FQGTGA. CDR3 length equals 16 residues. The CDR3 coding sequence is TGTGCCAGCAGCTTGGGAGCGGGAGGAAACACCGGGGAGCTGTTTTTT. The encoded protein is CASSLGAGGNTGELFF. Full variable domain (rest looked up from reference TRBV7-3 and TRBJ2-2): GAGVSQTPSNKVTEKGKYVELRCDPISGHTALYWYRQSLGQGPEFLIYFQGTGAADDSGLPNDRFFAVRPEGSVSTLKIQRTERGDSAVYLCASSLGAGGNTGELFFGEGSRLTVL.

The V call is TRBV6-5, the J call TRBJ2-1; D is undetermined. CDR1 MNHEY and CDR2 SVGAGI come from the germline V gene. Trimming cost V 7 bases and J 1 base, with 8 bases left between them. The CDR3 has 13 amino acids. CDR3 sequence: CASKTLSYNEQFF. CDR3 nucleotides: TGTGCCAGCAAAACTTTGTCCTACAATGAGCAGTTCTTC.